This T cell receptor (beta chain) was profiled in a study of T cells in Graves' hyperthyroidism and ophthalmopathy. The study's findings and limits: Peripheral blood also featured most of the thyroid clonotypes expanded above 0.001. Ophthalmopathy was told apart from stable hyperthyroidism by a 13 V-J model. Ophthalmopathy, which appeared later, was predicted by the model a median roughly 6.5 months before onset.

This clonotype was observed a few times. The target antigen is unknown. The investigators amplified TCR beta CDR3 regions from RNA transcripts. Carried out on the TCR CDR3, a first-round RT-PCR used the HTBI primer set. TCRdb reprocessed the multiplex PCR reads with MiXCR, giving one entry per CDR3 protein. The table has 700,000 or so distinct CDR3 sequences, less than 20% seen once; the top ten hold 8.4%. Patients having uncontrolled infection, another autoimmune disease, pregnancy or lactation were not included. The V gene lost 5 bases and the J gene lost 3 bases, with 11 bases spanning the gap. The CDR3 consists of 13 residues.

Sequences were obtained from blood. The source is a man younger than 30 with Graves' hyperthyroidism. The V call is TRBV12-3 or TRBV12-4, the J call TRBJ2-7, with D uncertain. The CDR3 loop reads CASSKQSRYEQYF. The DNA for the CDR3 is TGTGCCAGCAGTAAACAGTCCCGCTACGAGCAGTACTTC.